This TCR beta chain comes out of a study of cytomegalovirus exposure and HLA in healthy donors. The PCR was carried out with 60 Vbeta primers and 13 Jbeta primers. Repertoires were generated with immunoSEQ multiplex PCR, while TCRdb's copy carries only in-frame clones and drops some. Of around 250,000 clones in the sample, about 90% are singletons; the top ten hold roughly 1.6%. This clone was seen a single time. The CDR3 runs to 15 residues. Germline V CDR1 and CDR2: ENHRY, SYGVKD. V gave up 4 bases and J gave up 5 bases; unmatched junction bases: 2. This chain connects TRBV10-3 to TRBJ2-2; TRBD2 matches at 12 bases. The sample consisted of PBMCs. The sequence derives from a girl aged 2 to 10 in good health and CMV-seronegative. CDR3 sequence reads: CAISVGTSGTGELFF. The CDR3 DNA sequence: TGTGCCATCAGTGTGGGGACTAGCGGGACCGGGGAGCTGTTTTTT.